Below are 28 T cell receptor beta chains sequenced from a single sample in a study of T cells in tumors after PD-1 blockade. Profiled with immunoSEQ multiplex PCR; TCRdb holds only in-frame clones, not every one. The sample has some 43,000 clones, 81% seen once; the top ten hold roughly 4.1%. The specimen comprised PBMCs, sampled before anti-PD-1 treatment. The source is a human donor with basal cell carcinoma.

The J gene is TRBJ1-1, the V gene TRBV7-2, with D possibly being TRBD1 (6 bases). Germline lookup yields CDR1 SGHTA and CDR2 FQGNSA. The CDR3 has 13 residues. The germline V and J ends were trimmed by 4 bases and 4 bases, with 10 bases remaining between them. This chain's CDR3 is CASSWGHLTEAFF. As DNA, the CDR3 is TGTGCCAGCAGCTGGGGACATCTCACTGAAGCTTTCTTT.

The chain combines TRBV10-3 with TRBJ2-6, with D hard to call. This CDR3 has 15 residues. With 3 bases removed from V and 1 base from J, the gap between germline ends came to 7 bases. Germline-derived CDR1 and CDR2 are ENHRY and SYGVKD. CDR3 nucleotides: TGTGCCATCAGTGAAAGGGATTCTGGGGCCAACGTCCTGACTTTC. This sequence encodes CAISERDSGANVLTF.

The chain couples TRBV19 to TRBJ2-5; D is perhaps TRBD1 (6 bases). Germline V gives CDR1 LNHDA, CDR2 SQIVND (reference sequence). V gave up 3 bases and J gave up 2 bases, with 16 bases separating them. This CDR3 contains 16 residues. The CDR3 region has the DNA TGTGCCAGTAGTATCTCACAGGGAAAGGGGCAAGAGACCCAGTACTTC. Translated: CASSISQGKGQETQYF.

The rearrangement uses TRBV19 and TRBJ2-3; 10 bases align to TRBD1. Germline V gene lookup returns CDR1 LNHDA and CDR2 SQIVND (reference sequence). V shed 8 bases, J shed 5 bases, and the junction held 7 bases outside the gene matches. The CDR3 runs 14 residues. The CDR3 here is CASSGDRGLDTQYF. CDR3 bases: TGTGCCAGTTCCGGGGACAGGGGATTAGATACGCAGTATTTT. Complete variable domain (other parts from reference TRBV19 and TRBJ2-3): DGGITQSPKYLFRKEGQNVTLSCEQNLNHDAMYWYRQDPGQGLRLIYYSQIVNDFQKGDIAEGYSVSREKKESFPLTVTSAQKNPTAFYLCASSGDRGLDTQYFGPGTRLTVL.

This rearrangement joins TRBV5-6 to TRBJ2-7, with D possibly TRBD1 on 6 matching bases. The CDR3 spans 15 residues. V lost 0 bases and J 1 base, leaving 11 bases between the germline ends. The germline V gene has CDR1 SGHDT and CDR2 YYEEEE. The CDR3, as DNA: TGTGCCAGCAGCTTGGACAGGGTAAGGTCCTACGAGCAGTACTTC. Residues: CASSLDRVRSYEQYF.

This clone was counted between two and nine times. The V gene is TRBV6-1, the J gene TRBJ1-5, with 7 bases identical to TRBD1. V shed 1 base, J shed 6 bases, and the junction held 3 bases outside the gene matches. The CDR3 runs 14 residues. From germline, CDR1 is MNHNS and CDR2 SASEGT. For the CDR3, the DNA is TGTGCCAGCAGTGAAGGGACAGGAATTCAGCCCCAGCATTTT. Translation gives CASSEGTGIQPQHF.

This clone was seen a handful of times. The rearrangement links TRBV3-1 (or the pseudogene TRBV3-2) to TRBJ2-3; TRBD2 aligns across 11 bases. Germline lookup yields CDR1 LGHDT and CDR2 YNNKEL (reference sequence). V lost 3 bases to trimming and J lost 5 bases; unmatched junction nucleotides: 7. The CDR3 length is 16 residues. The CDR3 DNA reads TGTGCCAGCAGCCACGTAGCGGGGGGGAGTGGAGATACGCAGTATTTT. It encodes CASSHVAGGSGDTQYF.

This chain uses TRBV5-1 with TRBJ1-2, with TRBD1 matching 9 bases. The CDR3 is 15 residues long. Trimming at V came to 4 bases and at J to 2 bases, leaving 6 bases not matched to a gene. CDR1 SGHRS and CDR2 YFSETQ come from the germline V gene. The CDR3 spells CASSPGGQGNYGYTF. The CDR3 region has the DNA TGCGCCAGCAGCCCGGGGGGACAGGGAAACTATGGCTACACCTTC.

The chain recombines TRBV15 with TRBJ1-4; tentatively, D is TRBD1 (5 bases). This CDR3 comprises 13 residues. V was shortened by 5 bases and J by 10 bases, with 14 bases between the two germline ends. CDR1 LNHNV and CDR2 YYDKDF come from the germline V gene (reference sequence). CDR3 nucleotides: TGTGCCACCAGCGGGGGAGAGGGTGTAAAACTGTTTTTT. Its protein is CATSGGEGVKLFF.

This clone was found a few times. The genes are TRBV7-9 and TRBJ2-7; D could derive from TRBD1 or TRBD2 (5 bases each). From germline, CDR1 is SEHNR and CDR2 FQNEAQ (reference sequence). Trimming removed 3 bases from V and 3 bases from J, with 9 bases in between. CDR3 length equals 13 residues. CDR3 bases: TGTGCCAGCAGCTTCGGGGCCAGCTACGAGCAGTACTTC. It yields the protein CASSFGASYEQYF.

This chain connects TRBV19 to TRBJ2-7, with 10 bases matching TRBD2. The germline gives CDR1 LNHDA, CDR2 SQIVND (reference sequence). This CDR3 is built from 15 residues. V lost 5 bases, J lost 5 bases, and 9 bases stayed unmatched. The CDR3 bases are TGTGCCAGTAGTCTCGCGAGCGGGGGGGCCAACGAGCAGTACTTC. Residues: CASSLASGGANEQYF.

This clone was counted a few times. The V call is TRBV14, the J call TRBJ2-1, with TRBD2 matching over 9 bases. V shed 3 bases and J 0 bases; nucleotides not matched to a gene: 15. Germline V gene data show CDR1 as SGHDN and CDR2 as FVKESK. The CDR3 has 20 amino acids. This CDR3 reads CASSQGWLLAGPSSYNEQFF. DNA of the CDR3: TGTGCCAGCAGCCAGGGGTGGTTACTAGCGGGCCCGAGCTCCTACAATGAGCAGTTCTTC.

A single count supports this clone. The genes are TRBV30 and TRBJ2-6; the match to TRBD1 covers 8 bases. V lost 3 bases, J lost 4 bases, and 11 bases stayed unmatched. CDR1 is GTSNPN and CDR2 is SVGIG in the germline V gene (reference sequence). The CDR3 has 17 amino acids. The chain's CDR3 is CAWSLAGGVEGANVLTF. The CDR3 coding sequence is TGTGCCTGGAGCCTGGCAGGGGGCGTGGAAGGGGCCAACGTCCTGACTTTC.

The V call is TRBV6-5, the J call TRBJ1-1; 8 bases agree with TRBD1. This CDR3 contains 14 residues. CDR1 is MNHEY and CDR2 is SVGAGI in the germline V gene. V was pared by 8 bases and J by 8 bases, with 13 bases of the junction left unmatched. The CDR3 loop is CASETYGRTGEAFF. DNA for the CDR3: TGTGCCAGCGAAACCTATGGGAGGACAGGGGAAGCTTTCTTT.

This chain links TRBV30 with TRBJ2-5; TRBD2 might be the D (5 bases). V shed 4 bases and J shed 1 base, with 16 bases lying between them. CDR3 size: 15 residues. CDR1 is GTSNPN and CDR2 is SVGIG in the germline V gene (reference sequence). The CDR3 sequence: CAWKRPGGFQETQYF. For the CDR3, the DNA is TGTGCCTGGAAGCGGCCGGGCGGCTTCCAAGAGACCCAGTACTTC.

The V call is TRBV7-9, the J call TRBJ1-3; possible D gene TRBD1, 5 bases. The CDR3 runs 15 residues. CDR1 and CDR2 from the germline V gene are SEHNR and FQNEAQ (reference sequence). The V end lost 5 bases, the J end lost 1 base, and 12 bases lay between the germline ends. Written as DNA, the CDR3 is TGTGCCAGCAGCGCCACGTGGGGGTCTGGAAACACCATATATTTT. Protein: CASSATWGSGNTIYF.

This chain links TRBV7-9 with TRBJ1-5; D is possibly TRBD1 (6 bases). V lost 5 bases and J lost 3, with 20 bases in between. The CDR3 is made up of 17 amino acids. Germline loops: CDR1 SEHNR, CDR2 FQNEAQ (reference sequence). The CDR3 bases are TGTGCCAGCAGCCCAAGCCTGTCAGGGGTGAACAATCAGCCCCAGCATTTT. Translating gives CASSPSLSGVNNQPQHF.

V gene TRBV7-6 combines with J gene TRBJ1-6; TRBD1 matches 8 bases. The CDR3 consists of 17 residues. Germline loops: CDR1 SGHVS, CDR2 FNYEAQ. With V trimmed by 0 bases and J by 6 bases, 7 bases remained unmatched. CDR3 in DNA: TGTGCCAGCAGCTTAGCGGTCGGACAGGGCGGTAATTCACCCCTCCACTTT. Its protein product is CASSLAVGQGGNSPLHF.

The gene calls are TRBV28 and TRBJ1-1, with 8 bases fitting TRBD1. Trimming cost V 5 bases and J 1 base; bases outside gene matches: 15. CDR3 length: 18 amino acids. CDR1 and CDR2 (germline): MDHEN, SYDVKM. In DNA form, the CDR3 reads TGTGCCAGCAGTCTGCTACCAGGGACAGGCGGCGGGAACACTGAAGCTTTCTTT. It specifies CASSLLPGTGGGNTEAFF. Combining the CDR3 with reference TRBV28 and TRBJ1-1 gives the whole variable domain DVKVTQSSRYLVKRTGEKVFLECVQDMDHENMFWYRQDPGLGLRLIYFSYDVKMKEKGDIPEGYSVSREKKERFSLILESASTNQTSMYLCASSLLPGTGGGNTEAFFGQGTRLTVV.

The chain uses TRBV3-1 (or the pseudogene TRBV3-2) and TRBJ2-1, with a tentative D call TRBD1 (6 bases). V was pared by 3 bases and J by 4 bases, with 28 bases between. Germline CDR1 reads LGHDT; CDR2 reads YNNKEL (reference sequence). The CDR3 spans 20 residues. CDR3 residues: CASSHIASGTTAFGYNEQFF. As DNA, the CDR3 is TGTGCCAGCAGCCATATAGCTTCCGGGACAACGGCCTTCGGGTACAATGAGCAGTTCTTC.

This clone showed up just a few times. V and J are TRBV7-2 and TRBJ2-7; 8 nucleotides align to TRBD2. Germline V gene sequence: CDR1 SGHTA, CDR2 FQGNSA. J was trimmed by 4 bases and V by 3 bases; bases with no gene match: 8. The CDR3 spans 15 residues. CDR3: CASSFGGTSSYEQYF. Here the CDR3 DNA reads TGTGCCAGCAGCTTTGGGGGGACTAGTTCGTACGAGCAGTACTTC.

V usage is TRBV10-3 and J usage is TRBJ2-7; D may be TRBD1 (6 bases). CDR3 size: 12 residues. The V and J ends lost 11 bases and 0 bases respectively, with 11 bases between them. CDR1 and CDR2 (germline): ENHRY, SYGVKD. Here the CDR3 reads CASKGDSYEQYF. DNA for the CDR3: TGTGCCTCTAAGGGGGACTCCTACGAGCAGTACTTC.

The chain combines TRBV29-1 with TRBJ1-1; TRBD1 matches 7 bases. CDR1 is SQVTM, CDR2 ANQGSEA, per germline. V gave up 6 bases and J gave up 1 base; unmatched junction bases: 5. The CDR3 length is 13 residues. The CDR3 reads CSVQRDRNTEAFF. CDR3 in DNA: TGCAGCGTCCAACGGGACAGGAACACTGAAGCTTTCTTT.

The chain combines TRBV6-5 with TRBJ2-7, with D possibly being TRBD2 (7 bases). The CDR3 has 15 residues. Germline V gives CDR1 MNHEY, CDR2 SVGAGI. V was pared by 1 base and J by 7 bases, with 17 bases between. The CDR3: CASSYFTGGRPEQYF. Here the CDR3 DNA reads TGTGCCAGCAGTTACTTTACGGGGGGCCGCCCAGAGCAGTACTTC.

The chain combines TRBV3-1 (or the pseudogene TRBV3-2) with TRBJ1-1; D is perhaps TRBD1 (6 bases). V dropped 4 bases and J dropped 1 base, with 10 bases sitting between them. The CDR3 contains 14 residues. Germline values: CDR1 LGHDT, CDR2 YNNKEL (reference sequence). This CDR3 is CASSLTRGNTEAFF. The CDR3 coding sequence is TGTGCCAGCAGCCTCACCAGGGGGAACACTGAAGCTTTCTTT.

This clone showed up just once. This sequence joins TRBV6-5 and TRBJ1-2; TRBD1 agrees at 10 bases. Germline CDR1 MNHEY, CDR2 SVGAGI. The ends lost 5 bases at V and 2 bases at J; junction bases unmatched: 2. This CDR3 has 14 residues. CDR3 amino acids: CASSRDRGNYGYTF. CDR3 nucleotide sequence: TGTGCCAGCAGTCGGGACAGGGGAAACTATGGCTACACCTTC.

This clone was recorded only once. The chain employs TRBV15 and TRBJ1-5; D call uncertain. Germline CDR1 LNHNV, CDR2 YYDKDF (reference sequence). Trimming cost V 5 bases and J 0 bases, with 11 bases left between them. The CDR3 has 15 amino acids. The CDR3 loop reads CATSLGQYSNQPQHF. The CDR3 coding sequence is TGTGCCACCAGCCTCGGGCAGTATAGCAATCAGCCCCAGCATTTT.

J is TRBJ1-2 and V is TRBV7-9, with D hard to call. This CDR3 is 17 amino acids long. Between the trimmed V and J ends, which lost 1 base and 3 bases, there was a span of 18 bases. Germline V lookup: CDR1 SEHNR, CDR2 FQNEAQ (reference sequence). The DNA of the CDR3 is TGTGCCAGCAGCTTAGGGCGGACCCCCAACACGGACTATGGCTACACCTTC. It encodes CASSLGRTPNTDYGYTF.